The source of this T cell receptor (beta chain) is a study of T cell responses to AZD1222 COVID-19 vaccine. Regarding this clone: Its antigen is unidentified.

Study-wide results and limits: Among the donors, most were white British and more were female, and clonal diversity was possibly underestimated. Reports say nearly half of spike-specific TCRs go after unmutated variant regions.

Profiling relied on immunoSEQ multiplex PCR, and the TCRdb table lists in-frame clones only, not all of them. The data hold 200,000 to 300,000 clones, with approximately 95% observed a single time. The clonotype was recovered from an adult in good health. This sample comprised peripheral blood, obtained on day 0 of AZD1222 vaccination.

The CDR3 protein is CASSQVGQGHTEAFF. DNA for the CDR3: TGCGCCAGCAGCCAAGTTGGTCAGGGTCACACTGAAGCTTTCTTT. This chain links TRBV4-3 with TRBJ1-1; possible D gene TRBD1, 5 bases. Germline V lookup: CDR1 LGHNA, CDR2 YSLEER. The V end was cut by 1 base, the J end by 3 bases, with 12 bases between. The CDR3 loop spans 15 amino acids.